Sequencing of this TCR beta chain was carried out in a study of human T cells and chemical hapten exposure. MiXCR, run by TCRdb on the RACE reads, gives a single entry per CDR3 protein. The sample has 380,000 or so distinct CDR3 sequences; more than 4.5% are singletons. The study's findings and limits: The study found that PT1 expanded TCR counts correlated positively with patch test score.

This clonotype was observed a handful of times. Antigen: not known. The CDR3 is made up of 13 amino acids. Germline assignment: CDR1 PRHDT and CDR2 FYEKMQ (reference sequence). J was trimmed by 8 bases and V by 3 bases; bases with no gene match: 3. Regarding time point: patch test 1, 2 weeks after DPC sensitization. Regarding treatment: therapeutic diphenylcyclopropenone sensitization with weekly scalp DPC. This clonotype was sampled from a woman in her forties or fifties with alopecia areata. Some clones in this sample may be carry-over from other donors' samples. The J gene is TRBJ1-2, the V gene TRBV13; the match to TRBD1 covers 10 bases. The specimen comprised whole blood, sampled in connection with sensitization to the hapten diphenylcyclopropenone (DPC). The CDR3 loop reads CASSLDRGIGYTF. The CDR3 DNA follows: TGTGCCAGCAGCTTGGACAGGGGGATCGGCTACACCTTC.